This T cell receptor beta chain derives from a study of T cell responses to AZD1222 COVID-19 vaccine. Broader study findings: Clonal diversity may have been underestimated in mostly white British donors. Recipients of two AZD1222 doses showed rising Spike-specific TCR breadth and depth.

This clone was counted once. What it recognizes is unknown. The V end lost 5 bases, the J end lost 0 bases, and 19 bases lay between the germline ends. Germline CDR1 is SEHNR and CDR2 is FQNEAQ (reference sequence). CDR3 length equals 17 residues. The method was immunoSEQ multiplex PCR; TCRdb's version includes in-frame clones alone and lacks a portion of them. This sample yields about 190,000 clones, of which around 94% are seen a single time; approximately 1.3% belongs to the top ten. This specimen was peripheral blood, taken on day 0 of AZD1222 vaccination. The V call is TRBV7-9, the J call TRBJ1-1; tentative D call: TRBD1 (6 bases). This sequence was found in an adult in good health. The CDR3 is CASSLNYRETMNTEAFF. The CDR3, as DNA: TGTGCCAGCAGCCTCAACTACAGGGAAACCATGAACACTGAAGCTTTCTTT.